This TCR beta chain was captured in a study of technical replicates of blood from a few donors. Repertoires were generated with immunoSEQ multiplex PCR, while TCRdb's copy carries only in-frame clones and drops some. The profile shows more than 50,000 clones, approximately 90% of them singletons. V trimming: 4 bases; J trimming: 2 bases; junction bases outside the gene matches: 5. This CDR3 spans 16 amino acids. Germline CDR1 and CDR2: LGHNA and YNFKEQ. This chain joins TRBV4-2 and TRBJ2-3; 11 bases are shared with TRBD2. Sequencing used PBMCs. This TCR derives from a human donor in good health. Some clones in this sample may be carry-over from other donors' samples. This CDR3 reads CASSLGSGGATDTQYF. DNA for the CDR3: TGTGCCAGCAGCCTCGGTAGCGGGGGGGCCACAGATACGCAGTATTTT.